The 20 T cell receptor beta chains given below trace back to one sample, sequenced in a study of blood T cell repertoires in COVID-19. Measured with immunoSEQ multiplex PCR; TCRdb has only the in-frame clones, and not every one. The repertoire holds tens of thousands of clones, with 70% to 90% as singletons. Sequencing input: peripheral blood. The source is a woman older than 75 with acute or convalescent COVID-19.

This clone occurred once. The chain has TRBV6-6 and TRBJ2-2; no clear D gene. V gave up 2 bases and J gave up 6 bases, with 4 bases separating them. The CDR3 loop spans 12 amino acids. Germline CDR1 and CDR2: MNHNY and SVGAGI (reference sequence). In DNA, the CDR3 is TGTGCCAGCAGTTACGTAGCCGGGGAGCTGTTTTTT. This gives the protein CASSYVAGELFF.

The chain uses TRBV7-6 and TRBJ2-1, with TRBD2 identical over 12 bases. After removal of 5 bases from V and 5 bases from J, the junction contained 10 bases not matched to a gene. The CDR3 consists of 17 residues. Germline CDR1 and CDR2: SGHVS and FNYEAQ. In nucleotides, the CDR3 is TGTGCCAGCAGCCAGTCTGGGCTAGCGGGAGGGCACAATGAGCAGTTCTTC. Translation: CASSQSGLAGGHNEQFF.

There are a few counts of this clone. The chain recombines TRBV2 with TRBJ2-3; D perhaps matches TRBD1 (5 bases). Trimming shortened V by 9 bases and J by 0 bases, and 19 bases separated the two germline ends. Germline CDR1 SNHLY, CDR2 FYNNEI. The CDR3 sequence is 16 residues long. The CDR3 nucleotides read TGTGCCAGAAATGGGGCGGAGCGAGCTAGCACAGATACGCAGTATTTT. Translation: CARNGAERASTDTQYF.

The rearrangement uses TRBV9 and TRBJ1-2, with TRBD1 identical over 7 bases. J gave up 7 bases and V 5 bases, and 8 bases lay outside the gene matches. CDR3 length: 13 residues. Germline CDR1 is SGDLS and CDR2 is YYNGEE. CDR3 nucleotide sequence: TGTGCCAGCAGGCAAACCGACAGGGCTGGCTACACCTTC. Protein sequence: CASRQTDRAGYTF.

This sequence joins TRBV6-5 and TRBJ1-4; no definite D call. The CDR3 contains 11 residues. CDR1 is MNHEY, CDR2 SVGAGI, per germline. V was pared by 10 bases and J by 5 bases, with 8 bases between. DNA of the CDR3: TGTGCCACCTGGCAGAATGAAAAACTGTTTTTT. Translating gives CATWQNEKLFF.

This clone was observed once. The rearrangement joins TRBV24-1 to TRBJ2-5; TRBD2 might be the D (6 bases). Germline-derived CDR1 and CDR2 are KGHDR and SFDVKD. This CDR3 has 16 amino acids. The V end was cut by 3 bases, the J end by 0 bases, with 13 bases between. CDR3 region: CATSDQPGLNQETQYF. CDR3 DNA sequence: TGTGCCACCAGTGATCAACCGGGACTTAACCAAGAGACCCAGTACTTC.

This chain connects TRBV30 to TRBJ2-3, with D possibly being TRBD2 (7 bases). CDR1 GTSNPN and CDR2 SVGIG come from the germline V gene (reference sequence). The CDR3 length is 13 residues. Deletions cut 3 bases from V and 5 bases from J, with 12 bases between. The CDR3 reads CAWRPGGQDTQYF. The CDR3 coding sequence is TGTGCCTGGAGACCGGGGGGCCAAGATACGCAGTATTTT.

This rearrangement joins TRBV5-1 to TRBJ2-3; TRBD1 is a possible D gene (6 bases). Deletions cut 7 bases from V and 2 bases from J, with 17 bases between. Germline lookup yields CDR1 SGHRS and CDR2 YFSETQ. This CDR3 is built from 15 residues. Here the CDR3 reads CASRALGHSTDTQYF. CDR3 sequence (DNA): TGCGCCAGCCGAGCGCTGGGACACTCCACAGATACGCAGTATTTT.

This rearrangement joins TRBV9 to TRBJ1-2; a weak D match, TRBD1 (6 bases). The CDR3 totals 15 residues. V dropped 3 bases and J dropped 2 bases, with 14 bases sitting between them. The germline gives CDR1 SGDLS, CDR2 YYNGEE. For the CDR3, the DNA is TGTGCCAGCAGCGACCCATGGACAGCAAACTATGGCTACACCTTC. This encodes CASSDPWTANYGYTF.

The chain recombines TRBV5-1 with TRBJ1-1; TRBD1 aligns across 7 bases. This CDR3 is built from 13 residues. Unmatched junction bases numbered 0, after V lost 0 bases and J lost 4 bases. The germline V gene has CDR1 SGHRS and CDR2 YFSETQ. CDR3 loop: CASSLDRGTEAFF. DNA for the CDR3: TGCGCCAGCAGCTTGGACAGGGGCACTGAAGCTTTCTTT.

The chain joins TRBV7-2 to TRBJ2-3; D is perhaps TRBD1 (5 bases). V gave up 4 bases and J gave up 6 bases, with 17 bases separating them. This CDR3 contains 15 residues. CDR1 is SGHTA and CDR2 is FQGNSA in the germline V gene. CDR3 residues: CASSSGQPPADTQYF. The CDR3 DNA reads TGTGCCAGCAGCTCTGGACAACCCCCGGCTGATACGCAGTATTTT.

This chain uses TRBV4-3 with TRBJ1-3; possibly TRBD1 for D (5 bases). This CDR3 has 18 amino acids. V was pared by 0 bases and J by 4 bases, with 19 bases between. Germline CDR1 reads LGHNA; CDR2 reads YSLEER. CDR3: CASSQDLPDQGFGNTIYF. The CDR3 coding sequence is TGCGCCAGCAGCCAAGATCTCCCGGACCAGGGATTCGGAAACACCATATATTTT.

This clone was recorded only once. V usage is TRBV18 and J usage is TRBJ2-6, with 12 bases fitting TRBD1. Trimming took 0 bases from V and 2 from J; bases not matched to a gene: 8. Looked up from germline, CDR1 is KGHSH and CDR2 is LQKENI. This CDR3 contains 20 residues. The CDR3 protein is CASSPPVLGTGGPGANVLTF. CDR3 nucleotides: TGTGCCAGCTCACCACCGGTATTAGGGACAGGGGGCCCTGGGGCCAACGTCCTGACTTTC.

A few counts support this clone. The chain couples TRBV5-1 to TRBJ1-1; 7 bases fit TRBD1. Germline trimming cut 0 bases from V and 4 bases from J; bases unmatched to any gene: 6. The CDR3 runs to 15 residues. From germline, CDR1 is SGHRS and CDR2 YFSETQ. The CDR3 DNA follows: TGCGCCAGCAGCTTGGGTGGACAGGTGGCCACTGAAGCTTTCTTT. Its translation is CASSLGGQVATEAFF.

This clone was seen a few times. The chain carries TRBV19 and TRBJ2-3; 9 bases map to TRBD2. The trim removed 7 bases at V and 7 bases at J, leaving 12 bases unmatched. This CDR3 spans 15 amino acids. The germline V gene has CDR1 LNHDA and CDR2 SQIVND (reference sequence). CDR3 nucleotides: TGTGCCAGTATCGAGACTAGCGGAGGCCTCAATACGCAGTATTTT. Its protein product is CASIETSGGLNTQYF.

The DNA for the CDR3 is TGCAGCGCAAACAGGGGGAGCACTGAAGCTTTCTTT. It is translated as CSANRGSTEAFF. The chain has TRBV29-1 and TRBJ1-1; 8 positions match TRBD1. Germline CDR1 SQVTM, CDR2 ANQGSEA. With 7 bases clipped from V and 4 bases from J, the junction kept 5 bases outside the gene matches. There are 12 residues in the CDR3.

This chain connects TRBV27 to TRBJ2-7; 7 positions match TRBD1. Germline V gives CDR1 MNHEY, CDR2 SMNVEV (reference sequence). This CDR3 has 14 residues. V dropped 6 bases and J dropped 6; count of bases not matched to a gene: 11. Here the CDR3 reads CASSSPGQSPEQYF. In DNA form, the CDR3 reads TGTGCCAGCAGCTCTCCGGGACAGTCTCCCGAGCAGTACTTC.

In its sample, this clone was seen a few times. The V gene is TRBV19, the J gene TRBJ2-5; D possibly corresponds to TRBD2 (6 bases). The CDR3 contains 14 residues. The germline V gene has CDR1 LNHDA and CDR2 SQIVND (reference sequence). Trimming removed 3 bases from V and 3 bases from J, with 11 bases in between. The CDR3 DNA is TGTGCCAGTAGTATGGGGGGAGTAGAAGAGACCCAGTACTTC. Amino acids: CASSMGGVEETQYF.

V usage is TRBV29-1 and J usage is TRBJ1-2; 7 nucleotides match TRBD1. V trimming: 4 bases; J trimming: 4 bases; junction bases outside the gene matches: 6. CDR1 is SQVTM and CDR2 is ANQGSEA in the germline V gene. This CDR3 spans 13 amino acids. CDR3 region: CSVGQGTAYGYTF. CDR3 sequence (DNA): TGCAGCGTTGGCCAGGGGACAGCCTATGGCTACACCTTC.

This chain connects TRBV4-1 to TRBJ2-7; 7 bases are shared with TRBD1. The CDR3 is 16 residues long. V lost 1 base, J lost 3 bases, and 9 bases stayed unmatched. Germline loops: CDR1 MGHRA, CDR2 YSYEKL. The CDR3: CASSQAPPTGFYEQYF. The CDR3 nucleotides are TGCGCCAGCAGCCAAGCTCCACCGACAGGGTTCTACGAGCAGTACTTC.